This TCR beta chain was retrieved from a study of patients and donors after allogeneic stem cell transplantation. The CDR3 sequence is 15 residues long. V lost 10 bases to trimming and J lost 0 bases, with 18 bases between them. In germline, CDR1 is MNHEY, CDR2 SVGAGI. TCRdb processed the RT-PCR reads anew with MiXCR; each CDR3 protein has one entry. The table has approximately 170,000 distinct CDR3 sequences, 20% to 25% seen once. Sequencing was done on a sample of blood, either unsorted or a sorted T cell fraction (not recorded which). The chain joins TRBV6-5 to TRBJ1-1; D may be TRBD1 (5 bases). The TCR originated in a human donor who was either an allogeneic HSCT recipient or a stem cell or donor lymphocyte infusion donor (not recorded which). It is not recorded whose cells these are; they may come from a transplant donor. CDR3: CATEKFEGLNTEAFF. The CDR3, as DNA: TGTGCCACCGAAAAGTTTGAGGGGTTGAACACTGAAGCTTTCTTT.